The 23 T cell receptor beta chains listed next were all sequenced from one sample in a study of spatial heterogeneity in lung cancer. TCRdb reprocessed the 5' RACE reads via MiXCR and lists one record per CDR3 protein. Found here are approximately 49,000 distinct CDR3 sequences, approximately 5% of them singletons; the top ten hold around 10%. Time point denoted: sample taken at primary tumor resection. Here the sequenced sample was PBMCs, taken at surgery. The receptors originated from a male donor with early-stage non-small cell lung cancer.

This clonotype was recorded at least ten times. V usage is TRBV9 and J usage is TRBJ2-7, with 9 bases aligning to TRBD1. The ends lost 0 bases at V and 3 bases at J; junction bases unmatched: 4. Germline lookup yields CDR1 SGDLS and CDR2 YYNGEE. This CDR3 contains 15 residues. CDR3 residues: CASSVGQGGLYEQYF. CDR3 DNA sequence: TGTGCCAGCAGCGTAGGACAGGGGGGGCTCTACGAGCAGTACTTC.

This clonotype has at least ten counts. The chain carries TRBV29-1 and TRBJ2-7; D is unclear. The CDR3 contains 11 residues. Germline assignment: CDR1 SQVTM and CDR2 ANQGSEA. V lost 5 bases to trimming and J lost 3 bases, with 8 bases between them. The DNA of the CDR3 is TGCAGCGTTCGGTTGGGCTACGAGCAGTACTTC. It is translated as CSVRLGYEQYF.

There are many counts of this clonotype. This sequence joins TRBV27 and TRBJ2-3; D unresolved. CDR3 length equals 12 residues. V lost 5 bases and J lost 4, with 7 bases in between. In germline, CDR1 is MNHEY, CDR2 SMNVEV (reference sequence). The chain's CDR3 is CASSPGSDTQYF. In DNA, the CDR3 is TGTGCCAGCAGTCCCGGCTCAGATACGCAGTATTTT.

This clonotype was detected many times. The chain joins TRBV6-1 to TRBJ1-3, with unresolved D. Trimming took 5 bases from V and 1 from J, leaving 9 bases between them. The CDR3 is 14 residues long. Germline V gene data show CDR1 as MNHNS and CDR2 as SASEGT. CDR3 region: CASSNTPSGNTIYF. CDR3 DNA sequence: TGTGCCAGCAGTAACACTCCTTCTGGAAACACCATATATTTT.

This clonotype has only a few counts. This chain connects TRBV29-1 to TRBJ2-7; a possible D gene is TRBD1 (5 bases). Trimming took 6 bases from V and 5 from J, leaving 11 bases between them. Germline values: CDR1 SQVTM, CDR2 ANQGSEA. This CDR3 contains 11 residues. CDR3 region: CSVTGFNEQYF. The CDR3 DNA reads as TGCAGCGTAACAGGATTTAACGAGCAGTACTTC.

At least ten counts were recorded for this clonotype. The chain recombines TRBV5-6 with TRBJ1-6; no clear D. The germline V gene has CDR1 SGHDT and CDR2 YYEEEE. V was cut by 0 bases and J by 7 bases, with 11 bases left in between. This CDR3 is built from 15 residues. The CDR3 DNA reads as TGTGCCAGCAGCTTGGGAGCAGCAGCAAATTCACCCCTCCACTTT. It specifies CASSLGAAANSPLHF.

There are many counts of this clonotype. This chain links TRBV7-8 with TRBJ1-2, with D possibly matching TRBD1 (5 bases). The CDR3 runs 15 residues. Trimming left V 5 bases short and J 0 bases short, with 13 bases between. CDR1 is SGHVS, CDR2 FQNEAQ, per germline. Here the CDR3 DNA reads TGTGCCAGCAGCGGGGGGTACGGAACTAACTATGGCTACACCTTC. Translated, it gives CASSGGYGTNYGYTF.

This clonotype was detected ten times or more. The CDR3 bases are TGTGCCAGCAGCGTAGGTGGGGCCTTGAGCGATACGCAGTATTTT. Its protein product is CASSVGGALSDTQYF. V gene TRBV9 combines with J gene TRBJ2-3, with D perhaps TRBD1 (5 bases). The CDR3 totals 15 residues. Germline V gene sequence: CDR1 SGDLS, CDR2 YYNGEE. V lost 0 bases to trimming and J lost 6 bases, with 14 bases between them.

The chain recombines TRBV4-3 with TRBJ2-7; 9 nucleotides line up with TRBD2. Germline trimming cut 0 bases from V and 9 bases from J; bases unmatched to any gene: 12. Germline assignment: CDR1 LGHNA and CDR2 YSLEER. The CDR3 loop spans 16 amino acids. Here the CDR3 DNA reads TGCGCCAGCAGCCAAGATCTACTGGGCGGGAGGGCGAGGCAGTACTTC. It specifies CASSQDLLGGRARQYF.

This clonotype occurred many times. CDR3 DNA: TGCGCCACCTCCACGGGGTCTTACAATGAGCAGTTCTTC. As protein: CATSTGSYNEQFF. The V gene is TRBV5-1, the J gene TRBJ2-1; possibly TRBD2 for D (5 bases). Deletions cut 9 bases from V and 4 bases from J, with 14 bases between. The germline CDR1 and CDR2 sequences are SGHRS and YFSETQ. CDR3 length: 13 residues.

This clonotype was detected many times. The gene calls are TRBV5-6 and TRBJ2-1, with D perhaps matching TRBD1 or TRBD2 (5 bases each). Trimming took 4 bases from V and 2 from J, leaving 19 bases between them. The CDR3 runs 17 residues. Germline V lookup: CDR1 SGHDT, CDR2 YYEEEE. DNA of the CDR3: TGTGCCAGCAGCCCTCCCCCGGGGTGGGGCCCCTACAATGAGCAGTTCTTC. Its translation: CASSPPPGWGPYNEQFF.

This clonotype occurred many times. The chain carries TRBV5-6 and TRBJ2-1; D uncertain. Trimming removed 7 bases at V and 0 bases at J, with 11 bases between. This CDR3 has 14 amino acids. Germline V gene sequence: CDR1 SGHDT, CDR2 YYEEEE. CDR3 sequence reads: CASDSVSSYNEQFF. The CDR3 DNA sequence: TGTGCCAGCGATTCGGTGAGCTCCTACAATGAGCAGTTCTTC.

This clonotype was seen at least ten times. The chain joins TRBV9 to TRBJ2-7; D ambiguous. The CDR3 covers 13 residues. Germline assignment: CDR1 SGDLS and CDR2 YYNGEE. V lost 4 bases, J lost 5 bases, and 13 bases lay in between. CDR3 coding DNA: TGTGCCAGCAGCTCCCAGCCTTCGGACGAGCAGTACTTC. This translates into CASSSQPSDEQYF. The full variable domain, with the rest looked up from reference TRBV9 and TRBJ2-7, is DSGVTQTPKHLITATGQRVTLRCSPRSGDLSVYWYQQSLDQGLQFLIQYYNGEERAKGNILERFSAQQFPDLHSELNLSSLELGDSALYFCASSSQPSDEQYFGPGTRLTVT.

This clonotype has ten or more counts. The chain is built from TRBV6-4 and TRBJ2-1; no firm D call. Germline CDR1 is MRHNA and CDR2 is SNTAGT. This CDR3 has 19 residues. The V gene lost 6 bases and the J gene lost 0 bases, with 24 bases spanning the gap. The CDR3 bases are TGTGCCAGCAGACGACTTCCCTCATTTCCCTATAGCTCCTACAATGAGCAGTTCTTC. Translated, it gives CASRRLPSFPYSSYNEQFF.

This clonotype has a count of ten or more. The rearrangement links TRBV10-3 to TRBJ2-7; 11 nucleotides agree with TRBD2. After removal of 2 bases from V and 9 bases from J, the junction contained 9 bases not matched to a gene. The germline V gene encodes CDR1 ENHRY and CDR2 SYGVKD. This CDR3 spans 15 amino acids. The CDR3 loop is CAISEPPGLAVWQYF. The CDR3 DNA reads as TGTGCCATCAGTGAGCCCCCGGGACTAGCGGTATGGCAGTACTTC.

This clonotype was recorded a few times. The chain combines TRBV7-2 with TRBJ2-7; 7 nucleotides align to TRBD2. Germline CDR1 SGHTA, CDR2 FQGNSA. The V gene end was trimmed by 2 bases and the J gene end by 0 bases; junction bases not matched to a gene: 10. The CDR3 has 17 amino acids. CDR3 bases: TGTGCCAGCAGCTTAACCTCGGGGGGTATCCGCTCCTACGAGCAGTACTTC. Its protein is CASSLTSGGIRSYEQYF.

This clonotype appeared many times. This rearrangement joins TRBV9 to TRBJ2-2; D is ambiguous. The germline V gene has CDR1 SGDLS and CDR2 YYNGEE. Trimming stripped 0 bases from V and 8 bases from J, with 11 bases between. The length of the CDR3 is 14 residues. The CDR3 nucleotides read TGTGCCAGCAGCGTAGATGGCGGTACTGGGGAGCTGTTTTTT. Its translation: CASSVDGGTGELFF.

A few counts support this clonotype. The CDR3 coding sequence is TGTGCCAGCAGCTTAACCGGCAGCCCAATGGGGGAAAAACTGTTTTTT. Translation: CASSLTGSPMGEKLFF. The rearrangement joins TRBV7-2 to TRBJ1-4; no clear D. Between the trimmed V and J ends, which lost 2 bases and 8 bases, there was a span of 18 bases. The CDR3 length is 16 residues. The germline V gene encodes CDR1 SGHTA and CDR2 FQGNSA.

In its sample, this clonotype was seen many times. The CDR3 reads CASSLWVEDTQYF. The CDR3 DNA sequence: TGTGCCAGCAGTTTATGGGTCGAGGATACGCAGTATTTT. The J gene is TRBJ2-3, the V gene TRBV27, with D hard to call. The CDR3 is 13 residues long. The germline V gene encodes CDR1 MNHEY and CDR2 SMNVEV (reference sequence). The ends were cut back, 1 base at V and 6 bases at J, with 8 bases in the middle.

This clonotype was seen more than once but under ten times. CDR3 region: CASSPGTGRDEQYF. CDR3 in DNA: TGTGCCAGCAGCCCCGGGACAGGGAGAGACGAGCAGTACTTC. The V and J genes are TRBV7-2 and TRBJ2-7, with 9 bases fitting TRBD1. The CDR3 covers 14 residues. V was pared by 5 bases and J by 5 bases, with 7 bases of the junction left unmatched. CDR1 and CDR2 (germline): SGHTA, FQGNSA. The full variable domain, rest sourced from reference TRBV7-2 and TRBJ2-7, is GAGVSQSPSNKVTEKGKDVELRCDPISGHTALYWYRQSLGQGLEFLIYFQGNSAPDKSGLPSDRFSAERTGGSVSTLTIQRTQQEDSAVYLCASSPGTGRDEQYFGPGTRLTVT.

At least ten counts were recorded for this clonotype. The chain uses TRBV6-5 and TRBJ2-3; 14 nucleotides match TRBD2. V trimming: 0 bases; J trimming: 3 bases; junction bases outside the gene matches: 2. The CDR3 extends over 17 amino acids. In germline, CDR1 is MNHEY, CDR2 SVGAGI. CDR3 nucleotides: TGTGCCAGCAGTTACTCAAGACTAGCGGGAGGGACAGATACGCAGTATTTT. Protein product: CASSYSRLAGGTDTQYF.

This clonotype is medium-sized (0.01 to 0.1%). CDR3 amino acids: CATSDTGTSGINEQFF. DNA for the CDR3: TGTGCCACCAGTGATACCGGGACTAGCGGGATTAATGAGCAGTTCTTC. The V gene is TRBV24-1, the J gene TRBJ2-1; 13 positions agree with TRBD2. The CDR3 sequence is 16 residues long. CDR1 and CDR2 from the germline V gene are KGHDR and SFDVKD. With 3 bases clipped from V and 7 bases from J, the junction kept 5 bases outside the gene matches.

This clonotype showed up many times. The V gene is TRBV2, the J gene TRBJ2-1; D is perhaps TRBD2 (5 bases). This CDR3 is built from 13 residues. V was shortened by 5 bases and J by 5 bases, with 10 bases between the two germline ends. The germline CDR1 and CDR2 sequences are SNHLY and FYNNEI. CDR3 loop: CASSKGLNNEQFF. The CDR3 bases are TGTGCCAGCAGTAAAGGACTGAACAATGAGCAGTTCTTC.